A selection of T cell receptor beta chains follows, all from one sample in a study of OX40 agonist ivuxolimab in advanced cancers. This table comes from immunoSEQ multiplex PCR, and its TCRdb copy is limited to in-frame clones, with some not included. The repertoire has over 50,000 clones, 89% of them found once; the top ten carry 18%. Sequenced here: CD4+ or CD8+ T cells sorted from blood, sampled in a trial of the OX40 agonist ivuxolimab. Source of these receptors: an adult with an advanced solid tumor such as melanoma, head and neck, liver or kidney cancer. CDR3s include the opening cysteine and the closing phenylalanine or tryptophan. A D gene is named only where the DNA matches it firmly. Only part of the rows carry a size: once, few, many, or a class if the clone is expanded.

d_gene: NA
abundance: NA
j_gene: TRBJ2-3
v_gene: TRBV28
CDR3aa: CASRPPEPSTDTQYF
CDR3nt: TGTGCCAGCAGGCCCCCAGAACCTAGCACAGATACGCAGTATTTT

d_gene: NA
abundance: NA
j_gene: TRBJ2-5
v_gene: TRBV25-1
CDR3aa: CASSRTLGREETQYF
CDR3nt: TGTGCCAGCAGTCGTACTCTGGGGCGCGAGGAGACCCAGTACTTC

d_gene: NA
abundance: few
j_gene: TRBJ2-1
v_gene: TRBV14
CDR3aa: CASSQDHTDSYNEQFF
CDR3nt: TGTGCCAGCAGCCAAGATCACACGGACAGTTACAATGAGCAGTTCTTC

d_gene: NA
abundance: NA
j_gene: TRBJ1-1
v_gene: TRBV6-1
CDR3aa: CASSEFGTEAFF
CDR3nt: TGTGCCAGCAGTGAATTCGGGACTGAAGCTTTCTTT

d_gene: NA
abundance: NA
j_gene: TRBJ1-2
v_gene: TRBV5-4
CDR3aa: CASSLTPNYGYTF
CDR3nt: TGTGCCAGCAGCTTGACGCCTAACTATGGCTACACCTTC

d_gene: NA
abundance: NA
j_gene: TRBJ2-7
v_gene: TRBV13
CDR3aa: CASSLRVAGYEQYF
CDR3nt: TGTGCCAGCAGCTTACGGGTAGCTGGCTACGAGCAGTACTTC

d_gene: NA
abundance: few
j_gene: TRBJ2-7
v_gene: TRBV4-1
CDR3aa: CASSPTASSYEQYF
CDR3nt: TGCGCCAGCAGCCCGACAGCAAGCTCCTACGAGCAGTACTTC

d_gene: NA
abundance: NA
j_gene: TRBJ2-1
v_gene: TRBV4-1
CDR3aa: CASSQDKGTVLENEQFF
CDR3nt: TGCGCCAGCAGCCAAGATAAGGGGACCGTCTTGGAGAATGAGCAGTTCTTC

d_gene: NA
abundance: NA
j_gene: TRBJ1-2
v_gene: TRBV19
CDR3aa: CASSIPLGNRLGEGYTF
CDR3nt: TGTGCCAGTAGTATACCCTTAGGGAACAGGCTAGGGGAAGGCTACACCTTC

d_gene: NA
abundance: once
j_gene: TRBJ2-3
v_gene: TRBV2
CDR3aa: CASREPGTYTDTQYF
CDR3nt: TGTGCCAGCAGGGAGCCCGGAACCTACACAGATACGCAGTATTTT

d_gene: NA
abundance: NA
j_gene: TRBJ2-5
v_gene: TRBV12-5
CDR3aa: CASGLTLGETQYF
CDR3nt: TGTGCTAGTGGTTTGACACTTGGGGAGACCCAGTACTTC

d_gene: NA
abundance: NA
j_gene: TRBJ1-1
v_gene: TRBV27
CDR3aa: CASSSRGGRTEAFF
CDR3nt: TGTGCCAGCAGTTCTAGGGGGGGGAGGACTGAAGCTTTCTTT

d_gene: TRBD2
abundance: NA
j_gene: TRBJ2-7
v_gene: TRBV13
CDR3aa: CASSLRAGEGEQYF
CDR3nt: TGTGCCAGCAGCTTGCGAGCGGGAGAAGGCGAGCAGTACTTC

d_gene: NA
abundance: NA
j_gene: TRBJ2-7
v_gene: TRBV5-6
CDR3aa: CASSLAAGSYYPPYEQYF
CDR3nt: TGTGCCAGCAGCTTGGCCGCAGGGTCCTATTATCCCCCCTACGAGCAGTACTTC

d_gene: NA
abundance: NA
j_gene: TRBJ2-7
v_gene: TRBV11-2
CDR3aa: CASTTSGYEQYF
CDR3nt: TGTGCCAGCACCACTTCCGGCTACGAGCAGTACTTC

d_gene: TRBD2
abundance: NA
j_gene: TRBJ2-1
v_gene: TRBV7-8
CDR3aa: CASSLFPAGAEDNEQFF
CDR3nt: TGTGCCAGCAGCTTATTCCCCGCGGGAGCAGAGGACAATGAGCAGTTCTTC

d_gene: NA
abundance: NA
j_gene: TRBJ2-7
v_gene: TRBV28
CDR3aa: CASSLRQGYEQYF
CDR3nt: TGTGCCAGCAGTTTAAGGCAGGGCTACGAGCAGTACTTC

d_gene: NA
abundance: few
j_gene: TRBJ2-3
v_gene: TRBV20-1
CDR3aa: CSASEPDTQYF
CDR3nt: TGCAGTGCTAGCGAGCCAGATACGCAGTATTTT

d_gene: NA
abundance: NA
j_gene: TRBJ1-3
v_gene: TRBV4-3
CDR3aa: CASSQDRLLSAGNTIYF
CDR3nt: TGCGCCAGCAGCCAAGATCGTCTGCTTTCGGCTGGAAACACCATATATTTT

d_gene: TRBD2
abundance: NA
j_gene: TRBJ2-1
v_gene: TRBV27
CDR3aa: CASSPAGSGSYNEQFF
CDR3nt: TGTGCCAGCAGTCCTGCAGGTAGCGGGAGTTACAATGAGCAGTTCTTC

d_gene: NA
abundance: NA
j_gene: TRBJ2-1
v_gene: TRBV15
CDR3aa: CATSRKSQGESEQFF
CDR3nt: TGTGCCACCAGCAGGAAATCTCAAGGGGAGTCGGAGCAGTTCTTC

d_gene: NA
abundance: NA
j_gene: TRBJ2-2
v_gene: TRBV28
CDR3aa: CASTGLAGELFF
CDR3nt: TGTGCCAGCACTGGACTCGCCGGGGAGCTGTTTTTT

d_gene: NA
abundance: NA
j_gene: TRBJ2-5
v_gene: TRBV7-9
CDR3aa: CAIPLGVQETQYF
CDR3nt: TGTGCCATTCCACTCGGGGTGCAAGAGACCCAGTACTTC

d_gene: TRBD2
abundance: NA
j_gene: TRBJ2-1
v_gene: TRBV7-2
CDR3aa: CASSFGSGSLNEQFF
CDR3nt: TGTGCCAGCAGCTTCGGCAGCGGGAGTTTGAATGAGCAGTTCTTC

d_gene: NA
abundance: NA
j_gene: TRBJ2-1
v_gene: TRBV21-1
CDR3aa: CASSKVSSGVSYNEQFF
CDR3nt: TGTGCCAGCAGCAAAGTCTCTAGCGGGGTTTCCTACAATGAGCAGTTCTTC

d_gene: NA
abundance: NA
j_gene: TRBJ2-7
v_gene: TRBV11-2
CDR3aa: CASSLGQHEQYF
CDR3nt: TGTGCCAGCAGCTTAGGCCAGCACGAGCAGTACTTC

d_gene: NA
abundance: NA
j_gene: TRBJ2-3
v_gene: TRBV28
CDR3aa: CASSFGPDTQYF
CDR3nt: TGTGCCAGCAGTTTCGGGCCAGATACGCAGTATTTT

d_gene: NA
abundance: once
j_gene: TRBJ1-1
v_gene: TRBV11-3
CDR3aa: CASSLGTVGEAFF
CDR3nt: TGTGCCAGCAGCTTAGGGACAGTCGGTGAAGCTTTCTTT

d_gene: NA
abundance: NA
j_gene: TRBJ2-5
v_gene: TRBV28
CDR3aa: CASSAGTQTQYF
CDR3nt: TGTGCCAGCAGTGCCGGCACCCAGACCCAGTACTTC

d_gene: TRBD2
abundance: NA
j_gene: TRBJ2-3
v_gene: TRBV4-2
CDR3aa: CASSQDSGGGADTQYF
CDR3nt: TGTGCCAGCAGCCAAGATAGCGGGGGAGGGGCAGATACGCAGTATTTT

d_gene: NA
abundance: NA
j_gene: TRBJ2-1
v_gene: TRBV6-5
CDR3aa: CASRKTSPYNEQFF
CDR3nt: TGTGCCAGCAGGAAGACGTCGCCCTACAATGAGCAGTTCTTC

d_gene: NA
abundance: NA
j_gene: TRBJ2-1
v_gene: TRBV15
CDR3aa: CATSRDLGSSYNEQFF
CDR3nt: TGTGCCACCAGCAGAGATCTGGGGAGCTCCTACAATGAGCAGTTCTTC

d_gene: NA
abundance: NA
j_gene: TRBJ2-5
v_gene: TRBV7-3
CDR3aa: CASSRLVGETQYF
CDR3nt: TGTGCCAGCAGCAGACTAGTCGGTGAGACCCAGTACTTC

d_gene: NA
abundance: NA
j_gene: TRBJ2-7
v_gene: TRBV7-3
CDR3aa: CASSIDRSYEQYF
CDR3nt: TGTGCCAGCAGCATCGACAGATCCTACGAGCAGTACTTC

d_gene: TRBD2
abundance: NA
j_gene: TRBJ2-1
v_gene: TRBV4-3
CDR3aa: CASSPDYPEYRRGSNEQFF
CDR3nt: TGCGCCAGCAGCCCGGACTATCCCGAATATCGGCGGGGGTCCAATGAGCAGTTCTTC

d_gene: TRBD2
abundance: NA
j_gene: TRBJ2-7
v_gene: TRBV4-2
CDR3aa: CASSQAARSGGYEQYF
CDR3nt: TGTGCCAGCAGCCAAGCCGCCCGAAGCGGGGGCTACGAGCAGTACTTC

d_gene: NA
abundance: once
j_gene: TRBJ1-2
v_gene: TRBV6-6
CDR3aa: CASSYIKGHGYTF
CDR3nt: TGTGCCAGCAGTTACATCAAGGGCCATGGCTACACCTTC

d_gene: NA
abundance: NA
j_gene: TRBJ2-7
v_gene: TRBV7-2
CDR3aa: CASSLVSYEQYF
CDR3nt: TGTGCCAGCAGCTTAGTCTCCTACGAGCAGTACTTC

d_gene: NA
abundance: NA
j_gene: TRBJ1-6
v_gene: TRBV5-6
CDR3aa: CASSASPPRLNSPLHF
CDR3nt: TGTGCCAGCAGCGCTAGCCCCCCGAGATTAAATTCACCCCTCCACTTT

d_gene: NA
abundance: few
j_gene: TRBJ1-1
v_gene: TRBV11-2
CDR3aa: CASQLGAEAFF
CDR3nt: TGTGCCAGCCAGCTCGGGGCTGAAGCTTTCTTT

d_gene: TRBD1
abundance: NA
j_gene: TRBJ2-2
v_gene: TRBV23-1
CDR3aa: CASSQSGQSTGELFF
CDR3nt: TGCGCCAGCAGTCAATCGGGACAGAGTACCGGGGAGCTGTTTTTT

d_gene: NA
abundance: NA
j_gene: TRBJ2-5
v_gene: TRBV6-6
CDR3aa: CASGGQWRETQYF
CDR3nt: TGTGCCAGCGGAGGACAGTGGCGAGAGACCCAGTACTTC

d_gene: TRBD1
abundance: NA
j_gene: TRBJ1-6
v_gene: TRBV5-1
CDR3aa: CASSPGGQGIYSPLHF
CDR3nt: TGCGCCAGCAGCCCCGGGGGACAGGGGATCTATTCACCCCTCCACTTT

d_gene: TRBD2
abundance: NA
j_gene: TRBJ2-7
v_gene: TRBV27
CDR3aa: CASSLTLAGVGEQYF
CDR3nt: TGTGCCAGCAGTTTAACTCTAGCGGGAGTCGGGGAGCAGTACTTC

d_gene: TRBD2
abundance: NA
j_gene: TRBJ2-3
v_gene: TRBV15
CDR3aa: CATSREGLETDTQYF
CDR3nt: TGTGCCACCAGCAGAGAGGGACTAGAGACAGATACGCAGTATTTT

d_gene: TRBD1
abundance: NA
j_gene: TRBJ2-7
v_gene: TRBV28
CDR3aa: CASRIWTGPSYEQYF
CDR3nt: TGTGCCAGCCGAATATGGACAGGTCCCTCCTACGAGCAGTACTTC

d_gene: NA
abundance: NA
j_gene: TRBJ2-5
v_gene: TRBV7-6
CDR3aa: CASSLARGEETQYF
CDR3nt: TGTGCCAGCAGCTTAGCTAGGGGGGAAGAGACCCAGTACTTC

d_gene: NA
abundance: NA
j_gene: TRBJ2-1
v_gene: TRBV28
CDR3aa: CASSLYDEQFF
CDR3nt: TGTGCCAGCAGTTTATATGATGAGCAGTTCTTC

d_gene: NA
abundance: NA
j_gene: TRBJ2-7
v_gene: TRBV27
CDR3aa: CASSLMGHEQYF
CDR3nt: TGTGCCAGCAGTTTGATGGGCCACGAGCAGTACTTC

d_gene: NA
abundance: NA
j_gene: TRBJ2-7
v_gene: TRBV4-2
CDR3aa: CASSQDDSGQLYEQYF
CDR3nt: TGTGCCAGCAGCCAAGACGATTCGGGACAACTCTACGAGCAGTACTTC

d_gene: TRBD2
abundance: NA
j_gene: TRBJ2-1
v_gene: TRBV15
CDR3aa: CATSRDPLLADVSYNEQFF
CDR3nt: TGTGCCACCAGCAGAGACCCCCTACTAGCGGACGTCTCCTACAATGAGCAGTTCTTC

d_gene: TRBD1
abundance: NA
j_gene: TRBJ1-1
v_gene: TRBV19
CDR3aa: CASGQVYTEAFF
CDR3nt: TGTGCCAGTGGACAGGTCTACACTGAAGCTTTCTTT

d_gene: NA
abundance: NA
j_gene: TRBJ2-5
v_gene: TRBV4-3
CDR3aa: CASSQETATQTQYF
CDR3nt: TGCGCCAGCAGCCAAGAGACAGCCACACAGACCCAGTACTTC

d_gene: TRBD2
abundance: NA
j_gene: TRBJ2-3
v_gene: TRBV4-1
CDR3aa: CASSQDQVISGRPRSSTDTQYF
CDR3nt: TGCGCCAGCAGCCAAGACCAGGTTATTAGCGGGAGACCCCGCTCAAGCACAGATACGCAGTATTTT

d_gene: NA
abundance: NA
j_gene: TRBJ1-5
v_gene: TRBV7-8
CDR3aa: CASRQNPVTNQPQHF
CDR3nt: TGTGCCAGCAGACAAAATCCAGTAACCAATCAGCCCCAGCATTTT

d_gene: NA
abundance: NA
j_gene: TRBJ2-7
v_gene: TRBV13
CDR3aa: CASSPRTRSYEQYF
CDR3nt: TGTGCCAGCAGCCCACGGACTCGCTCCTACGAGCAGTACTTC

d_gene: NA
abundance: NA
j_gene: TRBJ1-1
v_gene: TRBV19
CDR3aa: CASSIIVQGGHTEAFF
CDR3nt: TGTGCCAGTAGTATCATCGTCCAGGGTGGGCACACTGAAGCTTTCTTT

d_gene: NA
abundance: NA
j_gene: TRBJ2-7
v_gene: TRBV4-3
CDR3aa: CASSPYSGSSYEQYF
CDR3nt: TGCGCCAGCAGCCCTTACTCGGGGAGCTCCTACGAGCAGTACTTC

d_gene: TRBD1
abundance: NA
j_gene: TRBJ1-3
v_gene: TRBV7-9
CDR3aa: CASSFEAGQGGNTIYF
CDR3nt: TGTGCCAGCAGCTTCGAGGCGGGACAGGGTGGAAACACCATATATTTT